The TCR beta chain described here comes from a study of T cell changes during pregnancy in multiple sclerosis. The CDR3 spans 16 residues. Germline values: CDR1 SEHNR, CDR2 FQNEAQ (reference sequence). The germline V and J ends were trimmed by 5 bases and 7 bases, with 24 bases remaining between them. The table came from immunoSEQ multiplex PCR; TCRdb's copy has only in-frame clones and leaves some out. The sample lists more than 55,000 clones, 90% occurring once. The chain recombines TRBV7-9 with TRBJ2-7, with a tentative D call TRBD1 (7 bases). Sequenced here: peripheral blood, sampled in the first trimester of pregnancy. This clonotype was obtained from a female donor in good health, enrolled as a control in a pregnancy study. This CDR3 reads CASSPLPGQKSGEQYF. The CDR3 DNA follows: TGTGCCAGCAGCCCGCTACCGGGACAGAAGAGCGGGGAGCAGTACTTC.